The sample holds many counts of the clone carrying this T cell receptor (beta chain). Its antigen is not identified. This sample is part of a study of identical twins. A universal primer site was created by template switching, with the cDNA bearing unique molecular identifiers. Each CDR3 protein is one row after TCRdb ran MiXCR on the 5' RACE reads. The sample records under 500,000 distinct CDR3 sequences, roughly an eighth being singletons. The study, taken as a whole, reports: Carriage of fewer insertions was seen in abundant cord blood beta clonotypes, whereas memory repertoires showed none. Weaker excess twin sharing was seen among beta out-of-frame sequences.

CDR3 length equals 11 residues. Trimming pared 3 bases from V and 11 bases from J, leaving 10 bases between. Germline assignment: CDR1 MDHEN and CDR2 SYDVKM. Each donor (without exception) was a healthy Caucasian. The same data also contributed to another study, on yellow fever vaccine responses in identical twins.

The sequence derives from a young woman in good health. The chain couples TRBV28 to TRBJ1-1, with TRBD1 as a possible D gene (5 bases). The sample consisted of CD4+ T cells sorted from blood. In DNA, the CDR3 is TGTGCCAGCAGTTTTGGGGGATCGGCTTTCTTT. It yields the protein CASSFGGSAFF.